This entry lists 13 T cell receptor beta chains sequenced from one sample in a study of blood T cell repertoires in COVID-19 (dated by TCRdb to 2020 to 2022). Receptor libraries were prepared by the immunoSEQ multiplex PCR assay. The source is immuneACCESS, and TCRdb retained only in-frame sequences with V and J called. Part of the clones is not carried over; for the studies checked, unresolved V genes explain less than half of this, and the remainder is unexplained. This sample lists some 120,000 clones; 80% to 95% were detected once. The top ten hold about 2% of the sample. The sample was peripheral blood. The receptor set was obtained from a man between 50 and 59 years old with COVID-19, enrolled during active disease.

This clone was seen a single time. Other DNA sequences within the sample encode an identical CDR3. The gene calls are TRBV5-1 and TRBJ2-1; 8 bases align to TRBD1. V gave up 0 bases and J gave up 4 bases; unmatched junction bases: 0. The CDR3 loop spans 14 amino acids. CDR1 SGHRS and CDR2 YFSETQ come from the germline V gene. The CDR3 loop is CASSLGQGYNEQFF. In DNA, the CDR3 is TGCGCCAGCAGCTTGGGACAGGGGTACAATGAGCAGTTCTTC.

The CDR3: CASMRGSNTGELFF. The CDR3 bases are TGTGCCAGTATGAGGGGGTCGAACACCGGGGAGCTGTTTTTT. The chain joins TRBV7-6 to TRBJ2-2, with a tentative D call TRBD1 (6 bases). There are 14 residues in the CDR3. Germline V gives CDR1 SGHVS, CDR2 FNYEAQ. The ends were cut back, 9 bases at V and 0 bases at J, with 11 bases in the middle. Full variable domain (remainder filled in from reference TRBV7-6 and TRBJ2-2): GAGVSQSPRYKVTKRGQDVALRCDPISGHVSLYWYRQALGQGPEFLTYFNYEAQQDKSGLPNDRFSAERPEGSISTLTIQRTEQRDSAMYRCASMRGSNTGELFFGEGSRLTVL.

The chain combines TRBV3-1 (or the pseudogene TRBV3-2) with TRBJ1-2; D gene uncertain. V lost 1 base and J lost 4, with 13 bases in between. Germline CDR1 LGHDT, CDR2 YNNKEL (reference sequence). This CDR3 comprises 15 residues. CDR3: CASSQGGSSGYGYTF. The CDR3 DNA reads TGTGCCAGCAGCCAAGGAGGTAGTAGTGGCTATGGCTACACCTTC.

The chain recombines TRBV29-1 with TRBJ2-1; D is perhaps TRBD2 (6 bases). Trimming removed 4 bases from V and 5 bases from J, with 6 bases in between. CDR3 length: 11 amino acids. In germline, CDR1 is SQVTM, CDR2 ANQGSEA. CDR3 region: CSVGTNNEQFF. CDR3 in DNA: TGCAGCGTTGGGACTAACAATGAGCAGTTCTTC.

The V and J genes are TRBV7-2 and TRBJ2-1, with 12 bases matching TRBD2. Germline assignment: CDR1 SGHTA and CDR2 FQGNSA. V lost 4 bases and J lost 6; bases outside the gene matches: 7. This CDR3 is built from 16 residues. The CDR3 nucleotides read TGTGCCAGCAGCTATTCACTAGCGGGAGGTGGCAATGAGCAGTTCTTC. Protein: CASSYSLAGGGNEQFF.

The DNA of the CDR3 is TGCGCCAGCAGTGAAACTAGCGGGAGATCCGGGGAGCTGTTTTTT. It codes for CASSETSGRSGELFF. The J gene is TRBJ2-2, the V gene TRBV10-2, with 11 bases fitting TRBD2. V lost 3 bases, J lost 6 bases, and 3 bases stayed unmatched. Per germline, CDR1 WSHSY and CDR2 SAAADI. CDR3 length: 15 amino acids.

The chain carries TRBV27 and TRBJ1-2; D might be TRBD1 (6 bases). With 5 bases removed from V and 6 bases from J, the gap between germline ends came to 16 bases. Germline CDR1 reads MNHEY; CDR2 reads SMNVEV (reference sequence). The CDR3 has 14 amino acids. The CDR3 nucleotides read TGTGCCAGCAGTCTGGCCCCAGGGGCGGATGGCTACACCTTC. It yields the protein CASSLAPGADGYTF.

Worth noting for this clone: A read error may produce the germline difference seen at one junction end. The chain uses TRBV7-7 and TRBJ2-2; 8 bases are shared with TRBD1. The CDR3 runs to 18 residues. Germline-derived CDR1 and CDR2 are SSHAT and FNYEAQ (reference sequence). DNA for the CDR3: TGTGCTAGCAGCCTCCGCATTATGGACAGGGTGGGAACCGGGGAGCTGTTTTTT. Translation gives CASSLRIMDRVGTGELFF. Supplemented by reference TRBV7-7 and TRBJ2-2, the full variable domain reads GAGVSQSPRYKVTKRGQDVTLRCDPISSHATLYWYQQALGQGPEFLTYFNYEAQPDKSGLPSDRFSAERPEGSISTLTIQRTEQRDSAMYRCASSLRIMDRVGTGELFFGEGSRLTVL.

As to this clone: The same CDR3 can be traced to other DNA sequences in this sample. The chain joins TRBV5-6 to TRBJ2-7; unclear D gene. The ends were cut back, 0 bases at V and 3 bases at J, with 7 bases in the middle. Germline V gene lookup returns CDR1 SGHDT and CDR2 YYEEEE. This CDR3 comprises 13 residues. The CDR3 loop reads CASSLGRLYEQYV. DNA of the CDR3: TGTGCCAGCAGCTTGGGCAGACTCTACGAGCAGTACGTC.

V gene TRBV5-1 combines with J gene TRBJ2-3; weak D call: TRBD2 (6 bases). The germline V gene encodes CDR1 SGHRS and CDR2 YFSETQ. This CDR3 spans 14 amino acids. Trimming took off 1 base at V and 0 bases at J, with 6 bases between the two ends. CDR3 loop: CASSLSGSTDTQYF. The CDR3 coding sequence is TGCGCCAGCAGCTTGAGCGGGAGCACAGATACGCAGTATTTT.

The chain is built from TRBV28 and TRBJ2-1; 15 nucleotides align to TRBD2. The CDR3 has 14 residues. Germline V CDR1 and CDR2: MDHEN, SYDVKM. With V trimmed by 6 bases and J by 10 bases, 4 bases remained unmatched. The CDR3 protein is CASRGTSGRKEQFF. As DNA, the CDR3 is TGTGCCAGCAGGGGGACTAGCGGGAGGAAAGAGCAGTTCTTC.

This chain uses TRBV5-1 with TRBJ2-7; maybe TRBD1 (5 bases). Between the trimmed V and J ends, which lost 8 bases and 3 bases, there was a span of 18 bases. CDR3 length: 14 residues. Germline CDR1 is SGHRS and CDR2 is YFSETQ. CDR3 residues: CASHLGPQNYEQYF. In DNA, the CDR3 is TGCGCCAGTCATCTGGGGCCCCAGAACTACGAGCAGTACTTC.

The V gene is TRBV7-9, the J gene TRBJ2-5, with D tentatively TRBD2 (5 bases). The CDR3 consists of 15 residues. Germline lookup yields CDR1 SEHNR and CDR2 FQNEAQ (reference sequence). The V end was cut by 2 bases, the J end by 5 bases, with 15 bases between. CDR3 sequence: CASSLRGVSIETQYF. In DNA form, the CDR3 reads TGTGCCAGCAGCTTACGGGGAGTTAGTATTGAGACCCAGTACTTC.